Listed below are T cell receptor beta chains from one sample, sequenced in a study of T-cell reconstitution after alpha-beta-depleted transplantation in children. TCRdb processed the PCR reads anew with MiXCR; each CDR3 protein has one entry. Of around 490,000 distinct CDR3 sequences listed, 10% to 12% are singletons. This specimen was PBMCs, mostly from graft donor cells, taken 180 days after TCRalphabeta/CD19-depleted stem cell transplant. The source of these receptors is a female patient aged 2-9 years who had a stem cell transplant for aplastic anemia, so the T cells may come from the graft donor. Each CDR3 is given with its conserved first and last residue. D genes are given only for firm matches. A clone size is listed for some rows: how often the clone was seen (once, few, many), or a class if it is expanded.

J | length | size | D | V | CDR3 | DNA
TRBJ2-7 | 16 | - | - | TRBV27 | CASSLSSIGGFYEQYF | TGTGCCAGCAGTTTATCCTCGATCGGGGGATTCTACGAGCAGTACTTC
TRBJ2-6 | 16 | few | - | TRBV7-3 | CASSINPGTGANVLTF | TGTGCCAGCAGCATAAACCCAGGAACTGGGGCCAACGTCCTGACTTTC
TRBJ1-6 | 15 | - | - | TRBV7-9 | CASSEQGSYNSPLHF | TGTGCCAGCAGCGAACAGGGCTCCTATAATTCACCCCTCCACTTT
TRBJ2-2 | 14 | many | TRBD2 | TRBV7-2 | CASSWGGSTGELFF | TGTGCCAGCAGCTGGGGGGGGAGCACCGGGGAGCTGTTTTTT
TRBJ2-1 | 14 | many | TRBD2 | TRBV11-2 | CASTLAGGPNEQFF | TGTGCCAGCACGCTAGCGGGAGGCCCCAATGAGCAGTTCTTC
TRBJ1-2 | 12 | few | - | TRBV28 | CASKEFSYGYTF | TGTGCCAGCAAGGAGTTTAGCTATGGCTACACCTTC
TRBJ1-1 | 14 | few | - | TRBV29-1 | CSVVGGRLNTEAFF | TGCAGCGTTGTCGGTGGACGATTGAACACTGAAGCTTTCTTT
TRBJ1-2 | 13 | many | - | TRBV27 | CASSLQGLGGYTF | TGTGCCAGCAGTTTACAGGGACTGGGTGGCTACACCTTC
TRBJ2-2 | 14 | - | - | TRBV27 | CASGRDLTTGELFF | TGTGCCAGCGGCCGGGACCTAACCACCGGGGAGCTGTTTTTT
TRBJ1-4 | 14 | - | TRBD1 | TRBV11-2 | CASGQGLTNEKLFF | TGTGCCAGCGGACAGGGACTAACTAATGAAAAACTGTTTTTT
TRBJ2-1 | 16 | few | TRBD2 | TRBV4-2 | CASSHRTSLTYNEQFF | TGTGCCAGCAGCCACCGGACTAGCTTAACCTACAATGAGCAGTTCTTC
TRBJ2-7 | 15 | - | - | TRBV30 | CAWIRMEAKGEWQYF | TGTGCCTGGATTAGAATGGAGGCTAAGGGTGAATGGCAGTACTTC
TRBJ2-5 | 13 | - | TRBD1 | TRBV6-1 | CASRKQGIWTQYF | TGTGCCAGCAGGAAACAGGGGATTTGGACCCAGTACTTC
TRBJ2-3 | 14 | few | - | TRBV20-1 | CSYMAGGSTDTQYF | TGCAGTTATATGGCTGGGGGTTCGACAGATACGCAGTATTTT
TRBJ1-2 | 12 | few | - | TRBV5-6 | CASTSGRYGYTF | TGTGCCAGCACCTCCGGACGGTATGGCTACACCTTC
TRBJ1-5 | 13 | few | - | TRBV25-1 | CASSGAGWEPQHF | TGTGCCTCAAGCGGGGCAGGGTGGGAGCCCCAGCATTTT
TRBJ2-7 | 12 | - | - | TRBV15 | CATSTPTSEQYF | TGTGCCACCAGCACCCCAACCTCGGAGCAGTACTTC
TRBJ1-1 | 15 | - | - | TRBV28 | CASSWGPTLNTEAFF | TGTGCCAGCAGTTGGGGACCGACACTGAACACTGAAGCTTTCTTT
TRBJ2-3 | 16 | - | - | TRBV3-1 | CASSPGTVPSTDTQYF | TGTGCCAGCAGCCCCGGGACCGTACCTAGCACAGATACGCAGTATTTT
TRBJ1-2 | 15 | - | - | TRBV28 | CASSPSGPTNYGYTF | TGTGCCAGCAGTCCGTCGGGACCGACTAACTATGGCTACACCTTC
TRBJ2-3 | 13 | many | TRBD2 | TRBV20-1 | CSAVRREEDTQYF | TGCAGTGCCGTCCGGCGGGAGGAGGATACGCAGTATTTT
TRBJ2-7 | 18 | - | - | TRBV7-6 | CASSLVDPRGNFPYEQYF | TGTGCCAGCAGCTTAGTGGACCCTCGGGGAAATTTTCCCTACGAGCAGTACTTC
TRBJ1-3 | 14 | - | TRBD1 | TRBV7-2 | CASSFRDRGNTIYF | TGTGCCAGCAGCTTCCGGGACAGGGGAAACACCATATATTTT
TRBJ1-2 | 12 | - | - | TRBV29-1 | CSVGIWNYGYTF | TGCAGCGTCGGGATATGGAACTATGGCTACACCTTC
TRBJ1-2 | 14 | few | TRBD1 | TRBV20-1 | CSASSRGDAYGYTF | TGCAGTGCTAGTAGCAGGGGGGATGCCTATGGCTACACCTTC
TRBJ1-4 | 12 | few | - | TRBV14 | CASSQDFEKLFF | TGTGCCAGCAGCCAAGATTTCGAAAAACTGTTTTTT
TRBJ2-1 | 16 | few | TRBD1 | TRBV7-8 | CASSPRRQGVRDEQFF | TGTGCCAGCAGCCCAAGACGACAGGGGGTCAGGGATGAGCAGTTCTTC
TRBJ2-3 | 11 | - | - | TRBV7-2 | CASSLRNTQYF | TGTGCCAGCAGCTTAAGGAATACGCAGTATTTT
TRBJ1-1 | 13 | few | - | TRBV4-1 | CASSQERGFEAFF | TGCGCCAGCAGCCAAGAAAGAGGATTCGAAGCTTTCTTT
TRBJ2-1 | 16 | - | - | TRBV6-5 | CASSSPPRGPYNEQFF | TGTGCCAGCAGTTCCCCACCGCGGGGACCCTACAATGAGCAGTTCTTC
TRBJ1-1 | 15 | once | - | TRBV15 | CATSREVRKNTEAFF | TGTGCCACCAGCAGAGAGGTTCGTAAGAACACTGAAGCTTTCTTT
TRBJ2-2 | 18 | many | TRBD1 | TRBV14 | CASSQGTGTGMDTGELFF | TGTGCCAGCAGCCAAGGGACCGGGACAGGGATGGACACCGGGGAGCTGTTTTTT
TRBJ2-1 | 15 | many | - | TRBV5-1 | CASSLFTGEGNEQFF | TGCGCCAGCAGCTTGTTCACGGGAGAAGGCAATGAGCAGTTCTTC
TRBJ2-1 | 17 | few | TRBD2 | TRBV3-1 | CASSQWGLAGSYNEQFF | TGTGCCAGCAGCCAGTGGGGACTAGCGGGGTCGTACAATGAGCAGTTCTTC
TRBJ2-1 | 16 | many | TRBD2 | TRBV28 | CASSLQLAGTYNEQFF | TGTGCCAGCAGTTTACAACTAGCGGGAACCTACAATGAGCAGTTCTTC
TRBJ2-5 | 16 | few | - | TRBV20-1 | CSARDRTHLVQETQYF | TGCAGTGCTAGAGATAGGACTCACCTGGTGCAAGAGACCCAGTACTTC
TRBJ2-2 | 16 | - | - | TRBV28 | CASSLVGRPNTGELFF | TGTGCCAGCAGTTTAGTCGGCAGACCGAACACCGGGGAGCTGTTTTTT
TRBJ2-4 | 16 | many | TRBD1 | TRBV28 | CASSFGWGTGHKFQYF | TGTGCCAGCAGTTTCGGGTGGGGGACAGGTCACAAGTTTCAGTACTTC
TRBJ2-7 | 14 | - | - | TRBV20-1 | CSAQTAGIEDEQYF | TGCAGTGCCCAGACGGCAGGGATTGAGGACGAGCAGTACTTC
TRBJ2-5 | 15 | many | - | TRBV6-5 | CASSYSQGVKETQYF | TGTGCCAGCAGTTACTCGCAGGGTGTGAAGGAGACCCAGTACTTC
TRBJ2-1 | 12 | once | - | TRBV29-1 | CSVERGREEQFF | TGCAGCGTTGAACGTGGGCGGGAAGAGCAGTTCTTC
TRBJ2-3 | 14 | - | TRBD1 | TRBV5-1 | CASSLGTGSDTQYF | TGCGCCAGCAGCTTGGGGACAGGGTCAGATACGCAGTATTTT
TRBJ2-2 | 14 | - | TRBD1 | TRBV7-9 | CASLDRGGTGELFF | TGTGCCAGCCTTGACAGGGGAGGCACCGGGGAGCTGTTTTTT